This entry is about one TCR beta chain. This entry comes from a study of blood T cells in healthy people across ages. Each donor's blood draw was approximately 10 milliliters of peripheral blood. The second PCR ran roughly 6 to 11 cycles with a sample-barcoded 5' primer and J-beta primers. A template-switch adaptor that had 12 random nucleotides put a tag on each cDNA molecule. MiXCR, run by TCRdb on the 5' RACE reads, gives a single entry per CDR3 protein. The sample yields some 900,000 distinct CDR3 sequences, about 48% seen once. The CDR3 length is 15 residues. Losses at the gene ends were 6 bases for V and 4 bases for J; bases not matched to a gene: 11.

The rearrangement uses TRBV12-3 or TRBV12-4 and TRBJ2-5; TRBD1 matches 7 bases. This receptor was taken from a man aged 25 to 45 in good health. The sample consisted of blood. The chain's CDR3 is CASSLGTEELETQYF. Written as DNA, the CDR3 is TGTGCCAGCAGCTTGGGGACAGAAGAGTTAGAGACCCAGTACTTC.